The 28 T cell receptor beta chains below come from one sample, sequenced in a study of OX40 agonist ivuxolimab in advanced cancers. Only in-frame clones appear in the TCRdb table, and some are missing; sequencing was by immunoSEQ multiplex PCR. The repertoire consists of about 45,000 clones, with over 90% occurring once and the leading ten covering approximately 11%. Sample: CD4+ or CD8+ T cells sorted from blood, taken in a trial of the OX40 agonist ivuxolimab. The source of these receptors is an adult with an advanced solid tumor such as melanoma, head and neck, liver or kidney cancer.

The chain combines TRBV6-1 with TRBJ2-7; TRBD1 is a possible D gene (5 bases). The germline CDR1 and CDR2 sequences are MNHNS and SASEGT. CDR3 length: 16 amino acids. V lost 3 bases, J lost 0 bases, and 15 bases lay in between. This CDR3 reads CASSETHRYSSYEQYF. The CDR3 nucleotides are TGTGCCAGCAGTGAGACCCACAGGTATAGCTCCTACGAGCAGTACTTC.

This clone was seen only once. J is TRBJ2-5 and V is TRBV7-3; TRBD2 might be the D (5 bases). The CDR3 is made up of 14 amino acids. Trimming cost V 0 bases and J 1 base, with 6 bases left between them. Per the germline V gene, CDR1 is SGHTA and CDR2 is FQGTGA. In nucleotides, the CDR3 is TGTGCCAGCAGCTTAACAGGACTCCAAGAGACCCAGTACTTC. Amino acids: CASSLTGLQETQYF.

The rearrangement uses TRBV7-3 and TRBJ1-5; tentative D call: TRBD1 (6 bases). The CDR3 length is 13 residues. The germline V gene has CDR1 SGHTA and CDR2 FQGTGA. V was cut by 8 bases and J by 6 bases, with 14 bases left in between. CDR3 coding DNA: TGTGCCAGCCCAGACAGGAGAATTCAGCCCCAGCATTTT. It encodes CASPDRRIQPQHF.

V and J are TRBV19 and TRBJ2-2; TRBD2 matches at 7 bases. Trimming at V came to 5 bases and at J to 4 bases, leaving 10 bases not matched to a gene. Germline-derived CDR1 and CDR2 are LNHDA and SQIVND (reference sequence). CDR3 length: 16 amino acids. CDR3 amino acids: CASSGGDSLLTGELFF. For the CDR3, the DNA is TGTGCCAGTAGTGGGGGGGACTCCCTCCTCACCGGGGAGCTGTTTTTT.

This chain uses TRBV4-3 with TRBJ1-1, with a tentative D call TRBD1 (5 bases). Trimming took off 2 bases at V and 4 bases at J, with 11 bases between the two ends. CDR1 and CDR2 from the germline V gene are LGHNA and YSLEER. CDR3 size: 14 residues. CDR3 sequence reads: CASSQNRRVTEAFF. As DNA, the CDR3 is TGCGCCAGCAGCCAAAACCGCAGGGTCACTGAAGCTTTCTTT.

This chain uses TRBV5-1 with TRBJ2-4, with 7 bases fitting TRBD2. CDR3 size: 17 residues. Germline assignment: CDR1 SGHRS and CDR2 YFSETQ. Trimming at V came to 3 bases and at J to 3 bases, leaving 12 bases not matched to a gene. The CDR3 region is CASSSTYPTGGKNIQYF. CDR3 in DNA: TGCGCCAGCAGCTCAACCTACCCCACGGGGGGCAAAAACATTCAGTACTTC.

V gene TRBV4-3 combines with J gene TRBJ2-1; D not certain. Trimming stripped 2 bases from V and 7 bases from J, with 6 bases between. The CDR3 is 12 amino acids. Germline V gives CDR1 LGHNA, CDR2 YSLEER. CDR3 DNA sequence: TGCGCCAGCAGCCAATTGGGTAATGAGCAGTTCTTC. Translating it yields CASSQLGNEQFF.

The rearrangement joins TRBV9 to TRBJ2-1; D is tentatively TRBD1 or TRBD2 (5 bases each). The CDR3 is made up of 15 amino acids. CDR1 and CDR2 from the germline V gene are SGDLS and YYNGEE. The ends were cut back, 0 bases at V and 7 bases at J, with 14 bases in the middle. The CDR3 protein is CASSVASTGGNEQFF. The CDR3 coding sequence is TGTGCCAGCAGCGTAGCTAGCACAGGAGGAAATGAGCAGTTCTTC.

The rearrangement links TRBV13 to TRBJ2-5; the D gene is possibly TRBD2 (6 bases). The germline V gene encodes CDR1 PRHDT and CDR2 FYEKMQ (reference sequence). The CDR3 is 15 residues long. Trimming shortened V by 8 bases and J by 0 bases, and 16 bases separated the two germline ends. The CDR3 DNA reads as TGTGCCAGCGGCCCTCCGGGACTTAACCAAGAGACCCAGTACTTC. Translated, it gives CASGPPGLNQETQYF. The full variable domain, completed using reference TRBV13 and TRBJ2-5, is AAGVIQSPRHLIKEKRETATLKCYPIPRHDTVYWYQQGPGQDPQFLISFYEKMQSDKGSIPDRFSAQQFSDYHSELNMSSLELGDSALYFCASGPPGLNQETQYFGPGTRLLVL.

This chain uses TRBV15 with TRBJ2-1; the match to TRBD2 covers 7 bases. V was pared by 5 bases and J by 0 bases, with 19 bases of the junction left unmatched. There are 20 residues in the CDR3. CDR1 and CDR2 from the germline V gene are LNHNV and YYDKDF (reference sequence). CDR3 protein: CATSGGPPGRVRSSYNEQFF. The CDR3 DNA follows: TGTGCCACCAGCGGAGGCCCTCCGGGGAGGGTAAGAAGCTCCTACAATGAGCAGTTCTTC.

In its sample, this clone was seen once. The chain employs TRBV28 and TRBJ1-2, with TRBD1 matching over 9 bases. V lost 6 bases to trimming and J lost 1 base; unmatched junction nucleotides: 12. CDR3 length: 17 amino acids. Germline CDR1 reads MDHEN; CDR2 reads SYDVKM. The CDR3 DNA sequence: TGTGCCAGCAGCTCCTTGACTGGACAGGGGAATAACTATGGCTACACCTTC. This translates into CASSSLTGQGNNYGYTF.

CDR3 coding DNA: TGCGCCAGCACCGGGGGGCGCGGTCTCGAGGGCTACGAGCAGTACTTC. Encoded protein: CASTGGRGLEGYEQYF. The chain carries TRBV23-1 and TRBJ2-7; D possibly corresponds to TRBD2 (7 bases). TRBV23-1 counts as an open reading frame of uncertain function. V lost 7 bases and J lost 3, with 22 bases in between. The CDR3 consists of 16 residues.

This rearrangement joins TRBV28 to TRBJ2-1; D not resolved. V lost 2 bases and J lost 8, with 4 bases in between. Germline CDR1 MDHEN, CDR2 SYDVKM. There are 11 residues in the CDR3. Here the CDR3 DNA reads TGTGCCAGCAGTTTAGCACATGAGCAGTTCTTC. It specifies CASSLAHEQFF. Based on the CDR3 plus reference TRBV28 and TRBJ2-1, the full variable domain is DVKVTQSSRYLVKRTGEKVFLECVQDMDHENMFWYRQDPGLGLRLIYFSYDVKMKEKGDIPEGYSVSREKKERFSLILESASTNQTSMYLCASSLAHEQFFGPGTRLTVL.

The chain joins TRBV9 to TRBJ2-7; D tentatively fits TRBD1 or TRBD2 (5 bases each). V was pared by 0 bases and J by 2 bases, with 15 bases between. Germline V gene lookup returns CDR1 SGDLS and CDR2 YYNGEE. The CDR3 is made up of 16 amino acids. The CDR3 spells CASSVEGARGTYEQYF. The CDR3 bases are TGTGCCAGCAGCGTAGAAGGGGCTCGGGGTACCTACGAGCAGTACTTC. Filled out from reference TRBV9 and TRBJ2-7, the complete variable domain reads DSGVTQTPKHLITATGQRVTLRCSPRSGDLSVYWYQQSLDQGLQFLIQYYNGEERAKGNILERFSAQQFPDLHSELNLSSLELGDSALYFCASSVEGARGTYEQYFGPGTRLTVT.

The chain recombines TRBV7-2 with TRBJ2-7, with D uncertain. The germline CDR1 and CDR2 sequences are SGHTA and FQGNSA. This CDR3 is built from 12 residues. Trimming cost V 0 bases and J 5 bases, with 5 bases left between them. The DNA for the CDR3 is TGTGCCAGCAGCTTAGCGGTACACGAGCAGTACTTC. It codes for CASSLAVHEQYF.

The chain carries TRBV11-3 and TRBJ1-4; D perhaps matches TRBD1 (5 bases). V shed 3 bases and J shed 3 bases, with 11 bases lying between them. Germline V gives CDR1 SGHNT, CDR2 YENEEA. CDR3 size: 15 residues. DNA for the CDR3: TGTGCCAGCAGCTTGCAACAGGATTCTAATGAAAAACTGTTTTTT. Its translation is CASSLQQDSNEKLFF.

The chain carries TRBV2 and TRBJ1-2; TRBD1 is a possible D gene (6 bases). The V and J ends lost 7 bases and 5 bases respectively, with 11 bases between them. Germline CDR1 SNHLY, CDR2 FYNNEI. The CDR3 has 12 residues. Here the CDR3 reads CASTDSLYGYTF. DNA for the CDR3: TGTGCCAGCACGGACAGTTTATATGGCTACACCTTC.

Turning to this clone: Other DNA sequences in this sample translate to the same CDR3. The V call is TRBV27, the J call TRBJ2-7; TRBD1 aligns across 9 bases. The J segment lost 3 bases and the V segment lost 3 bases, leaving 3 bases of the junction unmatched. This CDR3 is built from 14 residues. Germline CDR1 reads MNHEY; CDR2 reads SMNVEV (reference sequence). The CDR3 spells CASSLGTGSYEQYF. As DNA, the CDR3 is TGTGCCAGCAGTTTGGGGACAGGGAGCTACGAGCAGTACTTC.

The genes are TRBV7-9 and TRBJ1-4; possibly TRBD1 for D (6 bases). This CDR3 comprises 15 residues. Germline CDR1 reads SEHNR; CDR2 reads FQNEAQ (reference sequence). The V and J ends lost 2 bases and 8 bases respectively, with 15 bases between them. DNA of the CDR3: TGTGCCAGCAGCTTACCCACCGAGGGGGGGGAAAAACTGTTTTTT. Translated, it gives CASSLPTEGGEKLFF.

V gene TRBV7-9 combines with J gene TRBJ2-5; D is unclear. CDR3 length equals 13 residues. Germline CDR1 reads SEHNR; CDR2 reads FQNEAQ (reference sequence). V was pared by 5 bases and J by 5 bases, with 12 bases between. The CDR3 region is CASSPPLGETQYF. The CDR3 bases are TGTGCCAGCAGCCCACCCCTCGGGGAGACCCAGTACTTC.

V is TRBV27 and J is TRBJ2-1; no clear D gene. The CDR3 contains 11 residues. The V gene lost 0 bases and the J gene lost 9 bases, with 3 bases spanning the gap. In germline, CDR1 is MNHEY, CDR2 SMNVEV (reference sequence). CDR3 in amino acids: CASSLSGEQFF. The CDR3 nucleotides read TGTGCCAGCAGTTTATCTGGTGAGCAGTTCTTC.

The CDR3 spells CASSVARGLTYNEQFF. CDR3 bases: TGTGCCAGCAGCGTAGCTAGGGGACTAACCTACAATGAGCAGTTCTTC. The V and J genes are TRBV9 and TRBJ2-1, with 7 bases fitting TRBD2. The CDR3 spans 16 residues. Germline V gives CDR1 SGDLS, CDR2 YYNGEE. The J segment lost 2 bases and the V segment lost 0 bases, leaving 5 bases of the junction unmatched.

The chain is built from TRBV10-3 and TRBJ1-2, with TRBD1 identical over 9 bases. CDR3 size: 17 residues. J gave up 0 bases and V 4 bases, and 9 bases lay outside the gene matches. Germline CDR1 ENHRY, CDR2 SYGVKD. CDR3 region: CAISVRTGDTTNYGYTF. Here the CDR3 DNA reads TGTGCCATCAGTGTAAGGACAGGGGATACAACTAACTATGGCTACACCTTC.

The J gene is TRBJ1-3, the V gene TRBV2; D is undetermined. In germline, CDR1 is SNHLY, CDR2 FYNNEI. The CDR3 contains 15 residues. V was trimmed by 6 bases and J by 0 bases, leaving 12 bases between them. CDR3 loop: CASRENPSSGNTIYF. CDR3 nucleotides: TGTGCCAGCAGGGAGAACCCGAGCTCTGGAAACACCATATATTTT.

The CDR3 region is CASSPRAGGVHTF. CDR3 sequence (DNA): TGTGCCAGCAGCCCCCGGGCAGGGGGCGTCCACACCTTC. The V gene is TRBV9, the J gene TRBJ1-2; 8 bases are a match to TRBD1. Germline lookup yields CDR1 SGDLS and CDR2 YYNGEE. There are 13 residues in the CDR3. V lost 4 bases, J lost 12 bases, and 11 bases stayed unmatched.

This chain links TRBV6-1 with TRBJ2-1, with D maybe TRBD1 (6 bases). Germline assignment: CDR1 MNHNS and CDR2 SASEGT. The ends were cut back, 2 bases at V and 8 bases at J, with 16 bases in the middle. The CDR3 length is 15 residues. The CDR3 nucleotides read TGTGCCAGCAGTGAACCAGGGGAAAGTTCGCATGAGCAGTTCTTC. Translation: CASSEPGESSHEQFF.

The V gene is TRBV4-3, the J gene TRBJ2-5; 9 bases fit TRBD2. The better agreement between TRBJ2-7 and the DNA end casts doubt on the J call. CDR3 length: 16 amino acids. Germline CDR1 is LGHNA and CDR2 is YSLEER. CDR3 loop: CASSQSRREGFYEQYF. The CDR3, as DNA: TGCGCCAGCAGCCAAAGTAGGCGGGAGGGGTTCTACGAGCAGTACTTC.

The rearrangement links TRBV19 to TRBJ2-7, with D perhaps TRBD2 (6 bases). Trimming shortened V by 3 bases and J by 4 bases, and 16 bases separated the two germline ends. CDR1 LNHDA and CDR2 SQIVND come from the germline V gene (reference sequence). The CDR3 consists of 15 residues. This chain's CDR3 is CASSIDSGRLYEQYF. DNA of the CDR3: TGTGCCAGTAGTATTGATAGCGGTCGCCTGTACGAGCAGTACTTC.